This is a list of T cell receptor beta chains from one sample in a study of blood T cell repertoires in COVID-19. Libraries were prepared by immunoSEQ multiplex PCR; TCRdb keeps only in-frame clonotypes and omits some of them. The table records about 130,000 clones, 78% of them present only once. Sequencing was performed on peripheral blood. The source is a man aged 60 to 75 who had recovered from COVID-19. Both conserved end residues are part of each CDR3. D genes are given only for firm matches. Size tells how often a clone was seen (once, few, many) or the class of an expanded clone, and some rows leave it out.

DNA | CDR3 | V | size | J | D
TGTGCCAGCAGCGTACGGCAGGAGGACACCGGGGAGCTGTTTTTT | CASSVRQEDTGELFF | TRBV9 | - | TRBJ2-2 | -
TGTGCCTGGAGTGGGGAGAGGGATCAGCCCCAGCATTTT | CAWSGERDQPQHF | TRBV30 | - | TRBJ1-5 | -
TGTGCCAGCACCAAAGGGGCAGGGTTTTTGTTCTTC | CASTKGAGFLFF | TRBV3-1/TRBV3-2 | once | TRBJ2-1 | -
TGTGCCAGCAGTTACAGGCCCATGAACACTGAAGCTTTCTTT | CASSYRPMNTEAFF | TRBV19 | - | TRBJ1-1 | -
TGTGCCAGCAGTACTGCGGGCGGGACGGGGACCTACGAGCAGTACTTC | CASSTAGGTGTYEQYF | TRBV5-6 | - | TRBJ2-7 | -
TGTGCCAGTAGTCAGGGACAGCAGCTGAACACTGAAGCTTTCTTT | CASSQGQQLNTEAFF | TRBV19 | - | TRBJ1-1 | TRBD1
TGTGCCAGCAGCGCCGACAGAGGAGAGACCCAGTACTTC | CASSADRGETQYF | TRBV7-8 | - | TRBJ2-5 | -
TGTGCCAGTAAAGCGGGTTTCGGGAGCTACACCTTC | CASKAGFGSYTF | TRBV19 | - | TRBJ1-2 | -
TGTGCCAGCAGCACACAGGGTCCTAATGAAAAACTGTTTTTT | CASSTQGPNEKLFF | TRBV28 | once | TRBJ1-4 | -
TGTGCCAGCAGCGATTATTTCCGGGATCCGAATCAGCCCCAGCATTTT | CASSDYFRDPNQPQHF | TRBV7-2 | - | TRBJ1-5 | -
TGTGCCAGCAGTCCGAGACTAGCGGGAGGCCTTAAGACCCAGTACTTC | CASSPRLAGGLKTQYF | TRBV27 | - | TRBJ2-5 | TRBD2
TGTGCCAGCAGTTACTCGTCGGGGGAGGCGGGAGATACGCAGTATTTT | CASSYSSGEAGDTQYF | TRBV6-2/TRBV6-3 | - | TRBJ2-3 | -
TGTGCCAGCAGCGCCCGGACAGGGGCGGGCGGGGAGCTGTTTTTT | CASSARTGAGGELFF | TRBV7-9 | - | TRBJ2-2 | TRBD1
TGTGCCAGCAGGGATCAGGGCAATCAGCCCCAGCATTTT | CASRDQGNQPQHF | TRBV28 | - | TRBJ1-5 | -
TGTGCCACCGGTCGGGAGTCCTACAATGAGCAGTTCTTC | CATGRESYNEQFF | TRBV2 | - | TRBJ2-1 | -
TGCAGCGTCGCACTGAGCGAGGGATTTTCTGGAAACACCATATATTTT | CSVALSEGFSGNTIYF | TRBV29-1 | - | TRBJ1-3 | -
TGTGCCTGGAGTGCGGGACAGGGACATGGCTACACCTTC | CAWSAGQGHGYTF | TRBV30 | - | TRBJ1-2 | TRBD1
TGTGCCAGCAGCGTAGGGACTACCCTCCAAGAGACCCAGTACTTC | CASSVGTTLQETQYF | TRBV9 | few | TRBJ2-5 | -
TGCGCCAGCAGCGTACAGGGGGGTGGAGAGACCCAGTACTTC | CASSVQGGGETQYF | TRBV5-1 | - | TRBJ2-5 | TRBD1
TGTGCCAGCCAGACAGGGGTCTTTAATGAGCAGTTCTTC | CASQTGVFNEQFF | TRBV28 | - | TRBJ2-1 | TRBD1
TGTGCCAGCTCACAACCGGGACAGGGAGGCGAAAAACTGTTTTTT | CASSQPGQGGEKLFF | TRBV18 | few | TRBJ1-4 | TRBD1
TGTGCCAGCTCACTTTCTGGACAGGGGTTCAACGAGCAGTACTTC | CASSLSGQGFNEQYF | TRBV18 | - | TRBJ2-7 | TRBD1
TGTGCCAGCAGTTTATCCGCGGGACAGGTACAGCCCCAGCATTTT | CASSLSAGQVQPQHF | TRBV27 | - | TRBJ1-5 | TRBD1
TGTGCCCGAGCAAATGATCAGGGGGCGGAGGTTGATTCACCCCTCCACTTT | CARANDQGAEVDSPLHF | TRBV21-1 | - | TRBJ1-6 | -
TGTGCCAGCAGCCTTAGCCGGGGGCAGGGCCCAGCGGGGGAGCAGTACTTC | CASSLSRGQGPAGEQYF | TRBV11-2 | - | TRBJ2-7 | -
TGTGCCAGCAGCCTGCTCCCTAGCGGGGGGGCGGGTGAGACCCAGTACTTC | CASSLLPSGGAGETQYF | TRBV4-2 | - | TRBJ2-5 | TRBD2
TGTGCCAGTAGTTCGGCGGGGTCCTCCTACAATGAGCAGTTCTTC | CASSSAGSSYNEQFF | TRBV19 | - | TRBJ2-1 | -
TGCGCCAGCAGCCCCACAGGTTATCAAGAGACCCAGTACTTC | CASSPTGYQETQYF | TRBV5-1 | - | TRBJ2-5 | -
TGTGCCAGCAGTCCCGCGGGGCTCGCGAACACCGGGGAGCTGTTTTTT | CASSPAGLANTGELFF | TRBV7-8 | - | TRBJ2-2 | -
TGTGCCAGTAGAACCAGGGGGCAGAACACTGAAGCTTTCTTT | CASRTRGQNTEAFF | TRBV19 | - | TRBJ1-1 | TRBD1
TGTGCCAGCAGCCAGACAGACAGGGATCCTAACTATGGCTACACCTTC | CASSQTDRDPNYGYTF | TRBV4-2 | - | TRBJ1-2 | TRBD1
TGTGCCAGCAGCTTAGATTGGGGGATAGGGGGTAACACTGAAGCTTTCTTT | CASSLDWGIGGNTEAFF | TRBV11-2 | - | TRBJ1-1 | -
TGTGCCAGCAGTCGAACCGGGAGCAGGACTGGTGGCTACACCTTC | CASSRTGSRTGGYTF | TRBV27 | - | TRBJ1-2 | -
TGTGCCATCAGCGGGGCCCCTGAGCAGTTCTTC | CAISGAPEQFF | TRBV6-2/TRBV6-3 | - | TRBJ2-1 | TRBD2
TGTGCCAGCAGACAGGACTATAAGGTTGGGGAGCTGTTTTTT | CASRQDYKVGELFF | TRBV5-5 | - | TRBJ2-2 | -
TGTGCCAGCAGCTTAGAGGGACAGTTATATAATTCACCCCTCCACTTT | CASSLEGQLYNSPLHF | TRBV11-2 | - | TRBJ1-6 | TRBD1
TGTGCCAGCAGTTTATCGTTTATGTCATGGACTAGCGGGAGTCATGAGCAGTTCTTC | CASSLSFMSWTSGSHEQFF | TRBV27 | - | TRBJ2-1 | TRBD2
TGTGCCAGCAGCGGAGGACAGGGTCCCTCCTACGAGCAGTACTTC | CASSGGQGPSYEQYF | TRBV11-3 | - | TRBJ2-7 | TRBD1
TGTGCCAGCAGCCCCGAGGGGGGGGACGATCAGCCCCAGCATTTT | CASSPEGGDDQPQHF | TRBV21-1 | - | TRBJ1-5 | -
TGTGCCACCGAACCCAGACAGTCCCATGAGCAGTTCTTC | CATEPRQSHEQFF | TRBV28 | few | TRBJ2-1 | -
TGTGCCAGCAGCCCGGGACTAGCGCTGGATACGCAGTATTTT | CASSPGLALDTQYF | TRBV7-2 | - | TRBJ2-3 | TRBD2
TGTGCCAGCAGCCGCCCTCGGGGGAACACTGAAGCTTTCTTT | CASSRPRGNTEAFF | TRBV5-6 | - | TRBJ1-1 | -
TGTGCCAGCAGCTTGGGTACTAGCGGGCAACGTTACAATGAGCAGTTCTTC | CASSLGTSGQRYNEQFF | TRBV5-4 | - | TRBJ2-1 | TRBD2
TGTGCCAGCTCCCCGCGACAGGGGGACGGGGAGCTGTTTTTT | CASSPRQGDGELFF | TRBV18 | few | TRBJ2-2 | TRBD1
TGTGCCAGCAGTTTAAGACAGGGGCGGGCGGAGCAGTTCTTC | CASSLRQGRAEQFF | TRBV28 | - | TRBJ2-1 | TRBD1
TGTGCCAGCACCTACAGGGTACGAGACATTCAGTACTTC | CASTYRVRDIQYF | TRBV2 | - | TRBJ2-4 | -
TGTGCCAGCAGCGCGGGACAGGGGGCCCACTCTGGAAACACCATATATTTT | CASSAGQGAHSGNTIYF | TRBV7-9 | - | TRBJ1-3 | TRBD1
TGTGCCAGTAGTTTCACGACAGGGACTGGCGAGACACAGACCCAGTACTTC | CASSFTTGTGETQTQYF | TRBV19 | - | TRBJ2-5 | -
TGTGCCAGCAGTTCATACGGACTAGCGTCCTACGAGCAGTACTTC | CASSSYGLASYEQYF | TRBV28 | few | TRBJ2-7 | TRBD2
TGCGCCAGCAAAATCTCCGGGACAGGGAACTATGGCTACACCTTC | CASKISGTGNYGYTF | TRBV10-2 | - | TRBJ1-2 | TRBD1
TGCGCCAGCAGGATTAGGACGGGGCAAGAGACCCAGTACTTC | CASRIRTGQETQYF | TRBV5-1 | - | TRBJ2-5 | -
TGCGCCAGCAGCTTGTCGGGACAGGGGGCATACGAGCAGTACTTC | CASSLSGQGAYEQYF | TRBV5-1 | - | TRBJ2-7 | TRBD1
TGCGCCAGCAGCCCTAGCTTCGACAGCCTGGGACTAGCCAAAAACATTCAGTACTTC | CASSPSFDSLGLAKNIQYF | TRBV5-1 | - | TRBJ2-4 | -
TGTGCCAGCAGCCATCGTATGGGGGGAGGTGAGGCTTTCTTT | CASSHRMGGGEAFF | TRBV3-1/TRBV3-2 | - | TRBJ1-1 | -
TGTGCCATCAGTACTAGCGGGATAACCGGTGAGCAGTTCTTC | CAISTSGITGEQFF | TRBV10-3 | - | TRBJ2-1 | TRBD2
TGCGCCAGCAGCCAGACTCCCGGCCGGGACACAGGTGGCTACACCTTC | CASSQTPGRDTGGYTF | TRBV4-1 | - | TRBJ1-2 | -
TGCAGTGCTAGTCCAGGGGGGGCTTTCTTT | CSASPGGAFF | TRBV20-1 | - | TRBJ1-1 | TRBD1
TGTGCCAGTTCCCTACTCATGGACAGGGCAAACACTGAAGCTTTCTTT | CASSLLMDRANTEAFF | TRBV18 | - | TRBJ1-1 | TRBD1
TGTGCCAGCAGTTACTTCTCGGGGGAGGGCACTGAAGCTTTCTTT | CASSYFSGEGTEAFF | TRBV6-2/TRBV6-3 | once | TRBJ1-1 | -